This is a list of T cell receptor beta chains from one sample in a study of blood T cell repertoires in COVID-19. Sequenced by immunoSEQ multiplex PCR; TCRdb stores in-frame clones only, minus some. The data show around 420,000 clones, roughly 86% seen once. The specimen sequenced was PBMCs or T cells enriched from blood (not recorded which). These receptors all stem from a woman aged 40 to 50 with acute COVID-19. Both conserved end residues are trimmed from each CDR3. Each record gives: J gene, V gene, CDR3 protein.

J gene: TRBJ2-6; V gene: TRBV21-1; CDR3 protein: ASSKGTSGGTGANVLT
J gene: TRBJ2-1; V gene: TRBV18; CDR3 protein: ASSRGQVGHNEQF
J gene: TRBJ1-2; V gene: TRBV15; CDR3 protein: ATSRDFGGNYGYT
J gene: TRBJ1-1; V gene: TRBV27; CDR3 protein: ASSGYGRSNTEAF
J gene: TRBJ1-2; V gene: TRBV28; CDR3 protein: ASSLGQSYGYT
J gene: TRBJ1-2; V gene: TRBV3-1/TRBV3-2; CDR3 protein: ASSYTGDCCT
J gene: TRBJ2-5; V gene: TRBV10-1; CDR3 protein: ASSESGSAGGQETQY
J gene: TRBJ2-1; V gene: TRBV24-1; CDR3 protein: ATSEGTGKWGLNGNEQF
J gene: TRBJ2-3; V gene: TRBV24-1; CDR3 protein: ATGGTSASSTDTQY
J gene: TRBJ2-1; V gene: TRBV9; CDR3 protein: ASSVEGSGGGEQF
J gene: TRBJ2-7; V gene: TRBV7-9; CDR3 protein: ASSYRQAYEQY
J gene: TRBJ1-1; V gene: TRBV29-1; CDR3 protein: SGDRENTEAF
J gene: TRBJ1-6; V gene: TRBV7-8; CDR3 protein: ASTLDIYNSPLH
J gene: TRBJ2-7; V gene: TRBV6-5; CDR3 protein: ASRVPRVEQY
J gene: TRBJ1-5; V gene: TRBV7-2; CDR3 protein: ASSPRQGNQPQH
J gene: TRBJ2-7; V gene: TRBV18; CDR3 protein: ASSSDSSYEQY
J gene: TRBJ2-1; V gene: TRBV5-1; CDR3 protein: ASSLEGPRRGLPYNEQF
J gene: TRBJ1-1; V gene: TRBV2; CDR3 protein: ASTPFGGSTEAF
J gene: TRBJ1-1; V gene: TRBV7-6; CDR3 protein: ASSQTPNTEAF
J gene: TRBJ1-2; V gene: TRBV18; CDR3 protein: ASSPPIAVGAPSSGYGYT
J gene: TRBJ2-5; V gene: TRBV7-2; CDR3 protein: ASSFGGGGRETQY
J gene: TRBJ1-6; V gene: TRBV30; CDR3 protein: AWSAYRGGNSPLH
J gene: TRBJ1-1; V gene: TRBV27; CDR3 protein: ASSLRRDHLTEAF
J gene: TRBJ2-7; V gene: TRBV5-6; CDR3 protein: ASSRVLGLGVTYEQY
J gene: TRBJ1-4; V gene: TRBV5-6; CDR3 protein: ASSFTGGTNEKLF
J gene: TRBJ2-7; V gene: TRBV6-5; CDR3 protein: ASSYDRKTYEQY
J gene: TRBJ1-5; V gene: TRBV19; CDR3 protein: ASSIWAKRTGDSAQPQH
J gene: TRBJ1-5; V gene: TRBV18; CDR3 protein: ASSKPGQGSDDQPQH
J gene: TRBJ2-6; V gene: TRBV6-5; CDR3 protein: ASSYNGAGRANVLT
J gene: TRBJ1-6; V gene: TRBV5-8; CDR3 protein: ASSSQGRPNSPLH
J gene: TRBJ1-1; V gene: TRBV5-1; CDR3 protein: ASNLMGGNTEAF
J gene: TRBJ1-2; V gene: TRBV5-6; CDR3 protein: ASSSPRVYGYT
J gene: TRBJ1-2; V gene: TRBV27; CDR3 protein: ASSLVAGSWGYT
J gene: TRBJ2-2; V gene: TRBV3-1/TRBV3-2; CDR3 protein: ASSQDGTGQGVFGELF
J gene: TRBJ2-5; V gene: TRBV15; CDR3 protein: ATSSRGLLETQY
J gene: TRBJ1-2; V gene: TRBV6-5; CDR3 protein: ASKSNGKDYGYT
J gene: TRBJ1-1; V gene: TRBV19; CDR3 protein: ATRDRMNTEAF
J gene: TRBJ1-5; V gene: TRBV9; CDR3 protein: ASSAGGGNQPQH
J gene: TRBJ1-2; V gene: TRBV5-1; CDR3 protein: ASSYGTGGTPNYGYT
J gene: TRBJ2-7; V gene: TRBV27; CDR3 protein: ASSPRGWTSGGPLHYEQY
J gene: TRBJ2-7; V gene: TRBV15; CDR3 protein: ATSGGQDSYEQY
J gene: TRBJ2-5; V gene: TRBV3-1/TRBV3-2; CDR3 protein: ASSQTGEETQY
J gene: TRBJ1-4; V gene: TRBV2; CDR3 protein: ASSGQQGGEKLF